This TCR beta chain was observed in a study of T cell repertoires in aging, cancer and after chemotherapy. Study details: Pre- and post-chemotherapy samples were paired from chronic lymphocytic leukemia patients treated with fludarabine- or bendamustine-based regimens. The full dataset contained several million TCR reads.

From germline, CDR1 is SQVTM and CDR2 ANQGSEA. Germline trimming cut 4 bases from V and 5 bases from J; bases unmatched to any gene: 4. This CDR3 comprises 12 residues. A mixed TRB-A/B primer pool amplified rearranged TRB by multiplex touch-down PCR. TCRdb used MiXCR to reprocess the multiplex PCR reads, holding one entry per CDR3 protein. The table includes several thousand distinct CDR3 sequences, over 35% detected once. TCR beta rearrangements were amplified from peripheral blood genomic DNA. Turning to this clonotype: Its antigen remains unknown.

Whole-study findings and limits: In healthy donors, age-related TCR diversity loss mainly reflected lost richness. Compared with age-matched healthy donors, untreated hematological or solid cancer patients showed higher blood TCR clonality.

Sequenced material: blood. The TCR was taken from a human donor with a blood cancer. V usage is TRBV29-1 and J usage is TRBJ1-1; TRBD1 matches 7 bases. DNA of the CDR3: TGCAGCGTTGGCAGGGGGAGGACTGAAGCTTTCTTT. Protein: CSVGRGRTEAFF.